This TCR beta chain comes out of a study of OX40 agonist ivuxolimab in advanced cancers. For the study at large: The group had a mean age of 60 years, ranged from 23 to 79, and was around 82% male.

This clone occurred once. The antigen remains unidentified. Some clones are missing from TCRdb's copy, which holds only in-frame ones; the method was immunoSEQ multiplex PCR. The data hold approximately 82,000 clones, with about nine tenths observed a single time. Notes on the study in general: Average numbers of expanded clones were greater in CD8+ T cells than in CD4+. The authors also found low normalized T-cell clonal expansion in some nonresponders. Clonal expansion from baseline to week 6 occurred in both CD4+ and CD8+ T cells.

The TCR was taken from an adult with an advanced solid tumor such as melanoma, head and neck, liver or kidney cancer. The sample in question was CD4+ or CD8+ T cells sorted from blood, obtained in a trial of the OX40 agonist ivuxolimab.

The CDR3 sequence: CACGHLTNEKLFF. In DNA form, the CDR3 reads TGTGCCTGTGGACACCTAACTAATGAAAAACTGTTTTTT. V gene TRBV30 combines with J gene TRBJ1-4; possibly TRBD1 for D (5 bases). Trimming took 6 bases from V and 1 from J, leaving 9 bases between them. Germline assignment: CDR1 GTSNPN and CDR2 SVGIG (reference sequence). The CDR3 has 13 amino acids.